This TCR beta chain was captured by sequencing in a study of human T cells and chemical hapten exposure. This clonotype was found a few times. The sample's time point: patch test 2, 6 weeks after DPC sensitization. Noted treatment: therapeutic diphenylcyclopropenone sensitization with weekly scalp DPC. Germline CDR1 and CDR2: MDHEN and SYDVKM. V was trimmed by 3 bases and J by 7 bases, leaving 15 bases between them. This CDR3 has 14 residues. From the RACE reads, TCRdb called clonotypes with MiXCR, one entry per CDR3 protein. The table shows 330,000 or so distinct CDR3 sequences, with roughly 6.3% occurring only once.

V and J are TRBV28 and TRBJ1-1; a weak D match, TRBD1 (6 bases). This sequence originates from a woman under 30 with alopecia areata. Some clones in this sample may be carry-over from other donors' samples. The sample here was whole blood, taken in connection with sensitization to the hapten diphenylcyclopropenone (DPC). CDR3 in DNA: TGTGCCAGCAGTTTCTCGGGGGCAGTGTTTGAAGCTTTCTTT. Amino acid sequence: CASSFSGAVFEAFF.